This TCR beta chain was identified in a study of CD8 T cells in ankylosing spondylitis. Whole-study results and caveats: Clones linked to the disease showed a CD8+ phenotype. They occurred at relatively low frequencies in peripheral blood. Typical of ankylosing spondylitis blood, it appeared, was a TCR beta motif of several highly homologous variants. Certain motif variants had earlier appeared in reactive arthritis synovial fluid and blood. As reported, disease-linked clones showed significant enrichment in matched ankylosing spondylitis synovial fluid.

V lost 5 bases, J lost 2 bases, and 12 bases lay in between. The CDR3 runs 13 residues. Per germline, CDR1 GTSNPN and CDR2 SVGIG (reference sequence). This clonotype was recorded at least ten times. The antigen remains undetermined. TCRdb re-derived calls from the 5' RACE reads in MiXCR, one entry per CDR3 protein. The top ten clones hold approximately 15% of a sample with tens of thousands of distinct CDR3 sequences, about a tenth of them seen once. The chain links TRBV30 to TRBJ2-5, with a tentative D call TRBD2 (5 bases). The origin of this receptor is a male donor with ankylosing spondylitis or in good health (not recorded which). Sequencing used blood, either unsorted or a sorted T cell fraction (not recorded which). The CDR3 protein is CAWRAGAQETQYF. The CDR3 region has the DNA TGTGCCTGGCGGGCGGGCGCGCAAGAGACCCAGTACTTC.